This entry is about one T cell receptor (beta chain). Self-reported history from a screening survey and questionnaire set each donor's cohort. As handled by the study authors: For nucleated cells, counts were estimated from reference gene primer amplification. Assay used: immunoSEQ multiplex PCR; TCRdb lists only in-frame clones, some missing. V, J and clone size derive from that table, while D and trimming were established from the DNA sequence. Of over 250,000 clones listed, about four fifths were seen once; the top ten hold 4.5% to 6%. The data stem from a study of blood T cell repertoires in COVID-19. Background on the study: Italy, Spain and the United States were the sources of the convalescent and acute COVID-19 samples. In each case, the material was cDNA or gDNA derived from T cells, B-cell-depleted T cells, or PBMCs.

Trimming took 3 bases from V and 5 from J; bases not matched to a gene: 12. The germline V gene encodes CDR1 KGHSH and CDR2 LQKENI. The CDR3 contains 16 residues. Sequenced input: PBMCs or T cells enriched from blood (not recorded which). This chain links TRBV18 with TRBJ2-7; 8 nucleotides line up with TRBD1. The clonotype comes from a man aged 35 to 55 who had been exposed to COVID-19. The CDR3: CASSPRADREYHEQYF. The DNA of the CDR3 is TGTGCCAGCTCACCCCGAGCGGACAGGGAATACCACGAGCAGTACTTC.